The entry below describes one T cell receptor beta chain. The antigen remains undetermined. Germline CDR1 is GTSNPN and CDR2 is SVGIG (reference sequence). V lost 3 bases, J lost 0 bases, and 11 bases lay in between. The CDR3 covers 14 residues. Only in-frame clones appear in the TCRdb table, and some are missing; sequencing was by immunoSEQ multiplex PCR. The table shows about 2.1 million clones, with about 92% occurring only once. Terminally differentiated effector memory CD45RA+ cells were excluded from the naive CD8 cells, which were CD45RO-negative and positively selected for CCR7. This sample is drawn from a study of shared clonotypes between healthy human individuals. Points from the study as a whole: Among a few donors, roughly 5.4% of naive CD4 clonotypes were found in common.

The sequenced material came from naive CD8+ T cells from PBMCs. The sequence came from a young man in good health. Some clones in this sample may be carry-over from other donors' samples. The rearrangement uses TRBV30 and TRBJ1-2; D is ambiguous. The CDR3 DNA follows: TGTGCCTGGAGCCCCCCCCCAGCTAACTATGGCTACACCTTC. This gives the protein CAWSPPPANYGYTF.